This entry lists 7 T cell receptor beta chains sequenced from one sample in a study of cytomegalovirus exposure and HLA in healthy donors. 13 Jbeta primers and 60 Vbeta primers were used for the PCR. Data came from immunoSEQ multiplex PCR; TCRdb stores just in-frame clones and leaves some out. This sample yields approximately 160,000 clones, of which 64% are seen a single time; under 3% belongs to the top ten. The sequencing sample was made of PBMCs. The source of these receptors is a woman aged 25 to 45 in good health and CMV-seropositive.

This clone was recorded once. The chain couples TRBV4-1 to TRBJ2-5; 14 positions agree with TRBD2. Germline V lookup: CDR1 MGHRA, CDR2 YSYEKL. With V trimmed by 2 bases and J by 10 bases, 12 bases remained unmatched. CDR3 length: 17 residues. The CDR3 bases are TGCGCCAGCAGCCAACTTAGCTTGGGACTAGCGGGAGAGGACCAGTACTTC. Amino acid sequence: CASSQLSLGLAGEDQYF.

The V and J genes are TRBV6-5 and TRBJ2-7; the D gene is possibly TRBD2 (5 bases). This CDR3 is 14 amino acids long. The V end lost 0 bases, the J end lost 3 bases, and 9 bases lay between the germline ends. In germline, CDR1 is MNHEY, CDR2 SVGAGI. This CDR3 reads CASSYSREIYEQYF. In nucleotides, the CDR3 is TGTGCCAGCAGTTACTCGAGGGAGATCTACGAGCAGTACTTC.

About this clone itself: The CDR3 end shows no conserved phenylalanine or tryptophan, and so a read error is likely. The limits of the CDR3 on the DNA are not certain, so only TCRdb's listed CDR3 is given. The chain couples TRBV5-6 to TRBJ1-1; the table's D call, TRBD1, has no DNA check behind it. The V gene's germline CDR1 is SGHDT and CDR2 YYEEEE. The length of the CDR3 is 11 amino acids, counting both ends. The CDR3 is CASSLGQGVSL.

The genes are TRBV6-6 and TRBJ1-1; D gene ambiguous. Germline assignment: CDR1 MNHNY and CDR2 SVGAGI (reference sequence). CDR3 length: 13 amino acids. V lost 2 bases and J 8 bases, leaving 12 bases between the germline ends. CDR3 protein: CASSYTGSQEAFF. The CDR3 DNA is TGTGCCAGCAGTTACACCGGGTCCCAAGAAGCTTTCTTT.

As to this clone: Other nucleotide sequences in the sample specify the same CDR3. This chain joins TRBV6-5 and TRBJ1-2; TRBD1 agrees at 10 bases. Germline V gene data show CDR1 as MNHEY and CDR2 as SVGAGI. This CDR3 is 14 amino acids long. The V gene end was trimmed by 4 bases and the J gene end by 2 bases; junction bases not matched to a gene: 1. CDR3 sequence: CASSSGQGNYGYTF. Here the CDR3 DNA reads TGTGCCAGCAGTTCGGGACAGGGGAACTATGGCTACACCTTC.

The V call is TRBV5-4, the J call TRBJ2-7, with 14 bases matching TRBD2. Per germline, CDR1 SGHNT and CDR2 YYREEE (reference sequence). CDR3 length: 15 residues. V dropped 0 bases and J dropped 9; count of bases not matched to a gene: 5. This chain's CDR3 is CASSLAGTSGSLQYF. The DNA for the CDR3 is TGTGCCAGCAGCTTGGCCGGGACTAGCGGGAGTCTGCAGTACTTC.

This clone was counted a few times. J is TRBJ2-7 and V is TRBV6-6; TRBD1 aligns across 8 bases. The CDR3 sequence is 15 residues long. The junction had 4 bases not matched to a gene; V was cut back by 1 base and J by 2 bases. Germline V lookup: CDR1 MNHNY, CDR2 SVGAGI (reference sequence). The CDR3 DNA is TGTGCCAGCAGTTACTTTGAGGACAGGGCCTACGAGCAGTACTTC. Translation: CASSYFEDRAYEQYF.